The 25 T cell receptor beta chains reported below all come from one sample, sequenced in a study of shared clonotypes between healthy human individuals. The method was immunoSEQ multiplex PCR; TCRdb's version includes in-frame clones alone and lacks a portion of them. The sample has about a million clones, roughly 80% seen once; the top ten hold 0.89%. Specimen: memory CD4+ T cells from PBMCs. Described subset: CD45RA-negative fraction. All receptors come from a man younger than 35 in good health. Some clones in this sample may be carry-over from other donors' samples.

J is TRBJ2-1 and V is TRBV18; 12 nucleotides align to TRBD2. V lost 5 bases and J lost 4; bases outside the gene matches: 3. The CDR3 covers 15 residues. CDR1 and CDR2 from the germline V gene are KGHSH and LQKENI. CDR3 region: CASSTGTSGYNEQFF. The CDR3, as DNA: TGTGCCAGCTCAACCGGGACTAGCGGGTACAATGAGCAGTTCTTC.

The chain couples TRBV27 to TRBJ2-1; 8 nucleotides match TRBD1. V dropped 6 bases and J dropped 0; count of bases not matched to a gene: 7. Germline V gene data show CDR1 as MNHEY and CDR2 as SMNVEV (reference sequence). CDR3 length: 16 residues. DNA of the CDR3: TGTGCCAGCAGCCGACAGGGGCCAAGCTCCTACAATGAGCAGTTCTTC. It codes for CASSRQGPSSYNEQFF.

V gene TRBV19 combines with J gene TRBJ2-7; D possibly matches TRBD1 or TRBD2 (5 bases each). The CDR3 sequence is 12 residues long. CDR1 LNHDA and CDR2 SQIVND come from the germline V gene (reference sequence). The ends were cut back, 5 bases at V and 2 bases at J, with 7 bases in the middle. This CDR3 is CASSRDPYEQYF. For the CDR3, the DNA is TGTGCCAGTAGTCGGGACCCCTACGAGCAGTACTTC.

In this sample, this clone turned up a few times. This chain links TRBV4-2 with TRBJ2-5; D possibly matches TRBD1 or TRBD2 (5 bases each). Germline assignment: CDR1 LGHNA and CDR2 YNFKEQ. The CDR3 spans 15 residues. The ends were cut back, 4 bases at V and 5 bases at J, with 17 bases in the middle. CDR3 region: CASSRTWDPEETQYF. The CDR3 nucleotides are TGTGCCAGCAGCCGGACCTGGGACCCGGAGGAGACCCAGTACTTC.

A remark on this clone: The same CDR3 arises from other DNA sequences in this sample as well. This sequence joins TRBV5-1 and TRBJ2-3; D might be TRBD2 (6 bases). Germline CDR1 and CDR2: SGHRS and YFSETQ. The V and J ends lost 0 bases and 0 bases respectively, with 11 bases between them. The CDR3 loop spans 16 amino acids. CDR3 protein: CASSLVGGTSTDTQYF. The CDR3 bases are TGCGCCAGCAGCTTGGTTGGGGGGACTAGCACAGATACGCAGTATTTT.

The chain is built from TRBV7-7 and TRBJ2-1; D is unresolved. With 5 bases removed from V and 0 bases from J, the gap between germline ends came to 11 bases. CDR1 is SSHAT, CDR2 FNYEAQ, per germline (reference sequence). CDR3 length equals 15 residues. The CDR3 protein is CASSQIAGSYNEQFF. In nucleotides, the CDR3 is TGTGCCAGCAGCCAAATAGCAGGCTCCTACAATGAGCAGTTCTTC.

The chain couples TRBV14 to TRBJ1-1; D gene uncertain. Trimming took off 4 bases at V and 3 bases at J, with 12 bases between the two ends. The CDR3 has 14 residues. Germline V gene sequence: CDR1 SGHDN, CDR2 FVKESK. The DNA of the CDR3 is TGTGCCAGCAGCCGACTGACTGGGGACACTGAAGCTTTCTTT. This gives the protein CASSRLTGDTEAFF.

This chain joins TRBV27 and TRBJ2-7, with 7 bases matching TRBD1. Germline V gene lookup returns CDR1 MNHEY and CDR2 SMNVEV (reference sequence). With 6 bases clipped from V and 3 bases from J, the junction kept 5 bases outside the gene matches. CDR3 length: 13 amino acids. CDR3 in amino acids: CASRGQISYEQYF. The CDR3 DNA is TGTGCCAGCAGGGGACAGATCAGCTACGAGCAGTACTTC.

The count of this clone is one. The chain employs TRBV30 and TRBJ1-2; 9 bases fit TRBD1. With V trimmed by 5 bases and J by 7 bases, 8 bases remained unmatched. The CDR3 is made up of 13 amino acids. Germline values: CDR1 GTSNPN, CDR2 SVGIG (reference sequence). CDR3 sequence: CAWELGDRVGYTF. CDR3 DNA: TGTGCCTGGGAACTAGGGGACAGGGTTGGCTACACCTTC.

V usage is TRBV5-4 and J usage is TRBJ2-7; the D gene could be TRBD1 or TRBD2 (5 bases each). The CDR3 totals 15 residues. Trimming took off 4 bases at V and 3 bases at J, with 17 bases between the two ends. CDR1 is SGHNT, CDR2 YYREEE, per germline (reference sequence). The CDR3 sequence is CASSHSGGGVYEQYF. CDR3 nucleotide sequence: TGTGCCAGCAGCCACTCCGGTGGGGGAGTCTACGAGCAGTACTTC.

CDR3 sequence: CASSLPGTDTQYF. The CDR3 DNA follows: TGTGCCAGCAGTTTGCCAGGCACAGATACGCAGTATTTT. The chain couples TRBV6-5 to TRBJ2-3; D gene ambiguous. Trimming removed 4 bases from V and 1 base from J, with 6 bases in between. CDR1 and CDR2 from the germline V gene are MNHEY and SVGAGI. The CDR3 runs 13 residues.

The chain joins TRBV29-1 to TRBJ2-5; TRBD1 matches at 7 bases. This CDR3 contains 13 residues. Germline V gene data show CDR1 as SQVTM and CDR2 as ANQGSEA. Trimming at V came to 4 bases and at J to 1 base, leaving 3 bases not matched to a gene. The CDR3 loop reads CSVGTGRQETQYF. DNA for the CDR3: TGCAGCGTTGGGACAGGCCGCCAAGAGACCCAGTACTTC.

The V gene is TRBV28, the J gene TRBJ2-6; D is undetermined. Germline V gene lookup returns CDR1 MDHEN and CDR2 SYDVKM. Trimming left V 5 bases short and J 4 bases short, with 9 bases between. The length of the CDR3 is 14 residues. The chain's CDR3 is CASSPPWGANVLTF. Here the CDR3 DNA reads TGTGCCAGCAGTCCACCCTGGGGGGCCAACGTCCTGACTTTC.

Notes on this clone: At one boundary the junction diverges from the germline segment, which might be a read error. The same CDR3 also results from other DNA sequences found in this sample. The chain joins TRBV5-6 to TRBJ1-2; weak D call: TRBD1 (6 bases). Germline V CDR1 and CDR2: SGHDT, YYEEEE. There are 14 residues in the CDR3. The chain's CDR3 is CASSYRDRNDGYTF. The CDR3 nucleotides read TGTGCTAGCAGCTATCGAGACAGGAATGATGGCTACACCTTC.

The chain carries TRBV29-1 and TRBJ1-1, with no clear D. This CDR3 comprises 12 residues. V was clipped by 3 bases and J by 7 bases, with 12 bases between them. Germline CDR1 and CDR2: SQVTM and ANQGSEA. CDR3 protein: CSVEGLGSEAFF. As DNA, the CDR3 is TGCAGCGTTGAGGGTTTGGGGAGTGAAGCTTTCTTT.

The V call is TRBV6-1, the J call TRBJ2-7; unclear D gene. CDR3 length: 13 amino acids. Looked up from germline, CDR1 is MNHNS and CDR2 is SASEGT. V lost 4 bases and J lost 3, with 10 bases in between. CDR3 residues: CASSVEQDYEQYF. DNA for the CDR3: TGTGCCAGCAGTGTTGAGCAGGACTACGAGCAGTACTTC.

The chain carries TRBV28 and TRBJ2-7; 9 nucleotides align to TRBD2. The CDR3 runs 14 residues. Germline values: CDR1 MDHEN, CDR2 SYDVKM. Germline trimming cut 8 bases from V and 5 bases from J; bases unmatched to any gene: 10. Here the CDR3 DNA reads TGTGCCAGCGGAAATAGCGGGAGCTTGAACGAGCAGTACTTC. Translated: CASGNSGSLNEQYF.

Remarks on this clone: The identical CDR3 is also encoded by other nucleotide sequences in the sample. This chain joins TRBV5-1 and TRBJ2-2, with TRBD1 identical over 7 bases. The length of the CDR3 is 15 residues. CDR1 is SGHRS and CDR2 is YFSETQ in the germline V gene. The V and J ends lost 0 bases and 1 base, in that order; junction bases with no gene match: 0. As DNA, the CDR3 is TGCGCCAGCAGCTTGGACAGGGGGAACACCGGGGAGCTGTTTTTT. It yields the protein CASSLDRGNTGELFF.

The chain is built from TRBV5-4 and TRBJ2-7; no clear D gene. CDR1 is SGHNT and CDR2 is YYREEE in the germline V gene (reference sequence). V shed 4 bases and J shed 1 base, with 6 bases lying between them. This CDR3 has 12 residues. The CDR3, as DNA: TGTGCCAGCAGCGCCCTTTCCTACGAGCAGTACTTC. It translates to CASSALSYEQYF.

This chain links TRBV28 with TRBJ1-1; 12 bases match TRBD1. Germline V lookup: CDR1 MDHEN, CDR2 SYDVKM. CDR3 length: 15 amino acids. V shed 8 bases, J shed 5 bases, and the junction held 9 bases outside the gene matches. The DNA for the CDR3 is TGTGCCAGCGCGGGACAGGGGGCCCTAAAAACTGAAGCTTTCTTT. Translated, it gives CASAGQGALKTEAFF. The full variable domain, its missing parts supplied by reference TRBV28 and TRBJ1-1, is DVKVTQSSRYLVKRTGEKVFLECVQDMDHENMFWYRQDPGLGLRLIYFSYDVKMKEKGDIPEGYSVSREKKERFSLILESASTNQTSMYLCASAGQGALKTEAFFGQGTRLTVV.

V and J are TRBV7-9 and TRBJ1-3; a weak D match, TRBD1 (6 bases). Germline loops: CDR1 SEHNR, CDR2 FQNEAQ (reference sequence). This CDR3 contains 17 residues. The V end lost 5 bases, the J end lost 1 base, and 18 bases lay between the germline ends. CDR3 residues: CASSSPWGRYSGNTIYF. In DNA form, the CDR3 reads TGTGCCAGCAGCAGCCCGTGGGGGCGTTATTCTGGAAACACCATATATTTT. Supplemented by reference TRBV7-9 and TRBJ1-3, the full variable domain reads DTGVSQNPRHKITKRGQNVTFRCDPISEHNRLYWYRQTLGQGPEFLTYFQNEAQLEKSRLLSDRFSAERPKGSFSTLEIQRTEQGDSAMYLCASSSPWGRYSGNTIYFGEGSWLTVV.

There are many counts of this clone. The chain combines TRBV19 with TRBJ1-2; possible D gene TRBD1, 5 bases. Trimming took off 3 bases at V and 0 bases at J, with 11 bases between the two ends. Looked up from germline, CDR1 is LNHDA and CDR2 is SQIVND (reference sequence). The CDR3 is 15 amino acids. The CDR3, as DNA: TGTGCCAGTAGTATCCCAGGGCCCGCTAACTATGGCTACACCTTC. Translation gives CASSIPGPANYGYTF. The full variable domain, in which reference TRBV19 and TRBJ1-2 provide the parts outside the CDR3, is DGGITQSPKYLFRKEGQNVTLSCEQNLNHDAMYWYRQDPGQGLRLIYYSQIVNDFQKGDIAEGYSVSREKKESFPLTVTSAQKNPTAFYLCASSIPGPANYGYTFGSGTRLTVV.

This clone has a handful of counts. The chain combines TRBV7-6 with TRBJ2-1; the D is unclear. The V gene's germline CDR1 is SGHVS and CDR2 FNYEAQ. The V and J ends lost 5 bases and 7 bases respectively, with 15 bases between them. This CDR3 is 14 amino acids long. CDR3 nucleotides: TGTGCCAGCAGCACGTCACCCGACTCGAATGAGCAGTTCTTC. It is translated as CASSTSPDSNEQFF.

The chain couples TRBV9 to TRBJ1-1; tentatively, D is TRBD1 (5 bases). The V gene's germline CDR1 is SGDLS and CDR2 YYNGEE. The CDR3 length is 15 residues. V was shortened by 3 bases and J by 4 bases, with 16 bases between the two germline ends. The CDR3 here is CASSAGGTLGTEAFF. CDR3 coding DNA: TGTGCCAGCAGCGCCGGTGGGACCCTGGGCACTGAAGCTTTCTTT. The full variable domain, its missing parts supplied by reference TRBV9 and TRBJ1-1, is DSGVTQTPKHLITATGQRVTLRCSPRSGDLSVYWYQQSLDQGLQFLIQYYNGEERAKGNILERFSAQQFPDLHSELNLSSLELGDSALYFCASSAGGTLGTEAFFGQGTRLTVV.

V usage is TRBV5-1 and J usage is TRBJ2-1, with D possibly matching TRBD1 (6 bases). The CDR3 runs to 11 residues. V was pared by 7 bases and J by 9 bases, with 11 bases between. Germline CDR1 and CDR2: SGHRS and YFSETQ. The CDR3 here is CASEKGGEQFF. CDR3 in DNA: TGCGCCAGCGAGAAAGGGGGTGAGCAGTTCTTC.